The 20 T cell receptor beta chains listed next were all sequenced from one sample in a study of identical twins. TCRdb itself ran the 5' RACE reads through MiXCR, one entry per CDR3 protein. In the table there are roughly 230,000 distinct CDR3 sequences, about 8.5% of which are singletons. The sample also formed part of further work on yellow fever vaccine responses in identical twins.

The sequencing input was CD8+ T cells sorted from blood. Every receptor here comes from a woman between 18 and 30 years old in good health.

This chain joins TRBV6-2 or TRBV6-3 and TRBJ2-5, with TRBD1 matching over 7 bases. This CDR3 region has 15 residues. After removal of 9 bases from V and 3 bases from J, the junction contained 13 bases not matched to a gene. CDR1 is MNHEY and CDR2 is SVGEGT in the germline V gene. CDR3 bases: TGTGCCAGTTCAGAGGGGGCTGAGGAGGAAGAGACCCAGTACTTC. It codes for CASSEGAEEEETQYF.

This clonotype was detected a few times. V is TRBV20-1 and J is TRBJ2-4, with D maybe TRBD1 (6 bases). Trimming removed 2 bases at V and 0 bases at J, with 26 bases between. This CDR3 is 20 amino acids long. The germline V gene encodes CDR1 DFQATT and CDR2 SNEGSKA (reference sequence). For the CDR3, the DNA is TGCAGTGCTAGACCCAACCCCGGGGACACCTTCCTTTTAGCCAAAAACATTCAGTACTTC. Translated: CSARPNPGDTFLLAKNIQYF.

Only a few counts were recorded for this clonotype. DNA of the CDR3: TGTGCCAGCTCACCACCGGAGGAGGAATACACAGATACGCAGTATTTT. Its protein product is CASSPPEEEYTDTQYF. The V gene is TRBV18, the J gene TRBJ2-3, with a possible D match to TRBD2 (5 bases). In germline, CDR1 is KGHSH, CDR2 LQKENI. CDR3 size: 16 residues. V shed 0 bases and J shed 2 bases, with 12 bases lying between them.

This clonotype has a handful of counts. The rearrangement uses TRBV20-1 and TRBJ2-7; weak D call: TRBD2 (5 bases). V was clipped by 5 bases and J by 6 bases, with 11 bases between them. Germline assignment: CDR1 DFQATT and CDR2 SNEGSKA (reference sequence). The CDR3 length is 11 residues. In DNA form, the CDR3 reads TGCAGTGCTCCCCGGGCGGGCGAGCAGTACTTC. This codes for CSAPRAGEQYF.

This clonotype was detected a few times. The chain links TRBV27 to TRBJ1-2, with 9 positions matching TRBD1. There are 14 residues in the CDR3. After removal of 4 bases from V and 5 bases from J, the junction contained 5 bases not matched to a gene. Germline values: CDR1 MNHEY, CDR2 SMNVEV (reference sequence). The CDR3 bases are TGTGCCAGCAGTTCCAACAGGGGGCATTATGGCTACACCTTC. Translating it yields CASSSNRGHYGYTF.

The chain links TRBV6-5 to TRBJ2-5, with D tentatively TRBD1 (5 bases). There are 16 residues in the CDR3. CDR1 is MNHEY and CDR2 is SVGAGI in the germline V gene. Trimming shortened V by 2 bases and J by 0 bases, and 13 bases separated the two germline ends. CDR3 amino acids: CASSYTGQGYQETQYF. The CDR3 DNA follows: TGTGCCAGCAGTTACACCGGACAAGGGTACCAAGAGACCCAGTACTTC.

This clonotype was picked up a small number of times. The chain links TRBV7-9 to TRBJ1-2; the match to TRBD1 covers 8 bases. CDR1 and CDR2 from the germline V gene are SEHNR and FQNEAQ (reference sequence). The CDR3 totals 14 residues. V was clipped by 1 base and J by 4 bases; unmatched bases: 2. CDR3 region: CASSLGQGAYGYTF. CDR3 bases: TGTGCCAGCAGCTTAGGGCAGGGGGCCTATGGCTACACCTTC.

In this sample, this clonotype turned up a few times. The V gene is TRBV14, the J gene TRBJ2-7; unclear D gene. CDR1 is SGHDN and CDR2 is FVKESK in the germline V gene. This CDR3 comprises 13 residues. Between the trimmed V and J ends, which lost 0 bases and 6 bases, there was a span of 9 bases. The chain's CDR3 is CASSQDEGFEQYF. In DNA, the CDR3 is TGTGCCAGCAGCCAAGATGAAGGGTTCGAGCAGTACTTC.

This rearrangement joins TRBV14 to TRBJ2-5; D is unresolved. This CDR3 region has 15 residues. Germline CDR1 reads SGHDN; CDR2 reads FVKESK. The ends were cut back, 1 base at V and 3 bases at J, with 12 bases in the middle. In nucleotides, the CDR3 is TGTGCCAGCAGCCAAGGTTGGGCCAGCAAAGAGACCCAGTACTTC. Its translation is CASSQGWASKETQYF.

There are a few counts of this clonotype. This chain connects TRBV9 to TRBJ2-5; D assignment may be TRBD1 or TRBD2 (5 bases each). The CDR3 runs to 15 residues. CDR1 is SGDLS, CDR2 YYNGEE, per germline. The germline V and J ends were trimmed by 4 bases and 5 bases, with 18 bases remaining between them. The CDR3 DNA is TGTGCCAGCAGCCCCTCGGGGTGGCGACAGGAGACCCAGTACTTC. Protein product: CASSPSGWRQETQYF.

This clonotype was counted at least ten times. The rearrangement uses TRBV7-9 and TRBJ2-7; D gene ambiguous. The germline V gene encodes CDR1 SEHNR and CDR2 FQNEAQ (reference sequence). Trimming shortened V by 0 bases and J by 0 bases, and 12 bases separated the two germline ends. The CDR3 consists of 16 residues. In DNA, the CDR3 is TGTGCCAGCAGCTTAGCTGTTTCTGGGCTCTCCTACGAGCAGTACTTC. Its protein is CASSLAVSGLSYEQYF.

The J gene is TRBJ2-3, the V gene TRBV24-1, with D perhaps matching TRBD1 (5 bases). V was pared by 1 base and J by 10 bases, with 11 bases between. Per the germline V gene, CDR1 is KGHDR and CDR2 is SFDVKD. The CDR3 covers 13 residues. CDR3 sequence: CATSDFRASSQYF. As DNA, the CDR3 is TGTGCCACCAGTGATTTCAGGGCGTCTTCGCAGTATTTT.

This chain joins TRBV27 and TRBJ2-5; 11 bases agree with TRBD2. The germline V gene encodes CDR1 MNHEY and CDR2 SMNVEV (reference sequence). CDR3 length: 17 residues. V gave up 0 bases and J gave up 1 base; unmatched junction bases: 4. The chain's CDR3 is CASSLSGTSGFQETQYF. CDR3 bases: TGTGCCAGCAGTTTATCCGGGACTAGCGGCTTCCAAGAGACCCAGTACTTC.

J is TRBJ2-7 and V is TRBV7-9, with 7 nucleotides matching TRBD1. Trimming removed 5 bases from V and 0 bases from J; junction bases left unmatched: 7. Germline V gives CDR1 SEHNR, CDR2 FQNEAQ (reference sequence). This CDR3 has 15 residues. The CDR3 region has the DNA TGTGCCAGCAGCCCCGGGACAGCCTTCTCCTACGAGCAGTACTTC. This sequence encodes CASSPGTAFSYEQYF. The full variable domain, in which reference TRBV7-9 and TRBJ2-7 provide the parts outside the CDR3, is DTGVSQNPRHKITKRGQNVTFRCDPISEHNRLYWYRQTLGQGPEFLTYFQNEAQLEKSRLLSDRFSAERPKGSFSTLEIQRTEQGDSAMYLCASSPGTAFSYEQYFGPGTRLTVT.

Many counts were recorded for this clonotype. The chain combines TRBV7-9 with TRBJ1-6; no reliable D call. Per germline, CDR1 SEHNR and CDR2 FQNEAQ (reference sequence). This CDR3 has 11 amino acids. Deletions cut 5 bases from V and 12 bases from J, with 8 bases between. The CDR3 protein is CASSRAGPLHF. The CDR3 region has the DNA TGTGCCAGCAGCCGAGCTGGACCCCTCCACTTT.

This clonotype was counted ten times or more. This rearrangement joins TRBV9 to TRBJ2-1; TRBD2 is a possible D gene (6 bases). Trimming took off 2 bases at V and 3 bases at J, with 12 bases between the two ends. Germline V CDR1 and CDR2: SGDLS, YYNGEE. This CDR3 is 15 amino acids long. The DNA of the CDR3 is TGTGCCAGCAGCGTCTCGGGACTGGACTACAATGAGCAGTTCTTC. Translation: CASSVSGLDYNEQFF.

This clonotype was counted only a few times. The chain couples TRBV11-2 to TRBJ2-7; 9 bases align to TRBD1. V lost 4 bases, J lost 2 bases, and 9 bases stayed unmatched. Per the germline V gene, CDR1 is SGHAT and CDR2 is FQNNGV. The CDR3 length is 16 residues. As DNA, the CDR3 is TGTGCCAGCAGCTCGCCCCGGGACAGGGCCACCTACGAGCAGTACTTC. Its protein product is CASSSPRDRATYEQYF.

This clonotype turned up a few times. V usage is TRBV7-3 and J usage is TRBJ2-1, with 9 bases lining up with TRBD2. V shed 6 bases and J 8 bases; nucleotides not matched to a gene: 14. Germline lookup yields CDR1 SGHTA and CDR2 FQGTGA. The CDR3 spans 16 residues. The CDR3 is CASSRSGGPFRDEQFF. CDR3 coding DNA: TGTGCCAGCAGTCGGAGCGGGGGGCCGTTTAGGGATGAGCAGTTCTTC.

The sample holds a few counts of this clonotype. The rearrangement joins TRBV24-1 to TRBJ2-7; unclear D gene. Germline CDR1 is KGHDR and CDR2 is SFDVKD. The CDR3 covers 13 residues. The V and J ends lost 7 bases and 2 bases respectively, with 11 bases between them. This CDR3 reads CATRRTDAYEQYF. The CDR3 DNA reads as TGTGCCACCAGACGGACGGATGCCTACGAGCAGTACTTC.

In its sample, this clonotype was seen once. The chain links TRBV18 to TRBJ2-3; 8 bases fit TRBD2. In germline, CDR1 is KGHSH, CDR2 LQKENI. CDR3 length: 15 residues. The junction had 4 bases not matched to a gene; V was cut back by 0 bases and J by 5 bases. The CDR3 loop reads CASSPPTAGGDTQYF. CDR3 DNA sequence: TGTGCCAGCTCACCACCAACCGCGGGGGGAGATACGCAGTATTTT.